This T cell receptor (beta chain) originates from a study of CD8+CD57+ T cells in acquired aplastic anemia. Germline loops: CDR1 SGHAT, CDR2 FQNNGV. V was cut by 5 bases and J by 3 bases, with 22 bases left in between. There are 17 residues in the CDR3. Genomic DNA served as template for TCR beta VDJ and CDR3 profiling. Using its own MiXCR run on the reads, TCRdb lists one record per CDR3 protein. The table includes roughly 420,000 distinct CDR3 sequences, 65% to 80% detected once. This TCR came from a human donor in good health, serving as a control. V gene TRBV11-2 combines with J gene TRBJ1-2; D not resolved. The sample consisted of sorted CD4+, CD8+, or CD8+CD57+ T cells (not recorded which) from PBMCs. The CDR3 nucleotides are TGTGCCAGCAGCGAATTGGGCAGGAGGTCTAGGCACTATGGCTACACCTTC. The encoded protein is CASSELGRRSRHYGYTF.